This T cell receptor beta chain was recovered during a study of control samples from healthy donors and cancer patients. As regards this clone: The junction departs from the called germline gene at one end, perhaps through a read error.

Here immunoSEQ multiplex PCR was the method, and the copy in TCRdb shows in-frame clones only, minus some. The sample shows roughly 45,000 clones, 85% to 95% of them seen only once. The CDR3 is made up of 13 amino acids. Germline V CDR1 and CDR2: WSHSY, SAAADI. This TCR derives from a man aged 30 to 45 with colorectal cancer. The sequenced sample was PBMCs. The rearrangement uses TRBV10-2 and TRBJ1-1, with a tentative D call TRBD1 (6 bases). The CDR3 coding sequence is TGCGCCAGCAGCGATACCCTGGGGACAACGGGTCGCTTT. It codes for CASSDTLGTTGRF.